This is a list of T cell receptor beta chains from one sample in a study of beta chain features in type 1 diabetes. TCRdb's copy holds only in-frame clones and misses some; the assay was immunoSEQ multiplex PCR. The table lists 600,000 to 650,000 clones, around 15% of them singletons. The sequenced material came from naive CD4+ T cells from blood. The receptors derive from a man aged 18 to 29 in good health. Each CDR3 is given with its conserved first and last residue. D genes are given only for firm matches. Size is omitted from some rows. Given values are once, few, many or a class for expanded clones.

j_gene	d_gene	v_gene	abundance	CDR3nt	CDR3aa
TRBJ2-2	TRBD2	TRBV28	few	TGTGCCAGCAGTTTAATTGGACTAGCGCAACACCCAACGAACACCGGGGAGCTGTTTTTT	CASSLIGLAQHPTNTGELFF
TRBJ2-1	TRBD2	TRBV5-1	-	TGCGCCAGCAGCTTGACCGGGACTAGCCCATACAATGAGCAGTTCTTC	CASSLTGTSPYNEQFF
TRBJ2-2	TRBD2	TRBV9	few	TGTGCCAGCAGCGTAGATGTCGGCGGACTAGCATCTGGGGAGCTGTTTTTT	CASSVDVGGLASGELFF
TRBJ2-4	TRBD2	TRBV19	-	TGTGCCAGTAGTCTCCTATCCCTGGGCGGGAGCATACACATTCAGTACTTC	CASSLLSLGGSIHIQYF
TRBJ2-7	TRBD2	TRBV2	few	TGTGCCAGCAGCGGACTAGCCTCCTACGAGCAGTACTTC	CASSGLASYEQYF
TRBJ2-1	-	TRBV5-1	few	TGCGCCAGCAGAATAGCGGCTTCCTACAATGAGCAGTTCTTC	CASRIAASYNEQFF
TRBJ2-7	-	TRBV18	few	TGTGCCAGCTCACGAACTCCGGGACCCAACTACGAGCAGTACTTC	CASSRTPGPNYEQYF
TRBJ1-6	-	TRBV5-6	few	TGTGCCAGCAGCTTGGAGGGCCCAGGGCGAAATTCACCCCTCCACTTT	CASSLEGPGRNSPLHF
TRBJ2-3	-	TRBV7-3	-	TGTGCCAGCAGCTGGGGTTCAGCGGTCCCAACTAGGAGCACAGATACGCAGTATTTT	CASSWGSAVPTRSTDTQYF
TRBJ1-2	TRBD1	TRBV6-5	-	TGTGCCAGCAGTACCAGGACAGGGGAGGATGGCTACACCTTC	CASSTRTGEDGYTF
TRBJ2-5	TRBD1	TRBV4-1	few	TGCGCCAGCAGCCAGCTGGACAGGGGCCTGCTTGGAGAGACCCAGTACTTC	CASSQLDRGLLGETQYF
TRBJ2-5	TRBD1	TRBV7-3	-	TGTGCCAGCAGCCCCGGGACAGGCAAAGAGACCCAGTACTTC	CASSPGTGKETQYF
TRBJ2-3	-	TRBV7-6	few	TGTGCCAGCAGCTTAGAGTTCCAGGGCCCCCTACGCACAGATACGCAGTATTTT	CASSLEFQGPLRTDTQYF
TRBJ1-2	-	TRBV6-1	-	TGTGCCAGTCGACCCTCAGGGATAACTAACTATGGCTACACCTTC	CASRPSGITNYGYTF
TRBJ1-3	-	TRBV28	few	TGTGCCAGCAGTTTGGGTACACCTGGAAACACCATATATTTT	CASSLGTPGNTIYF
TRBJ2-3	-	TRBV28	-	TGTGCCAGCAGTATTGGACGGGACTTTCCACCAGGCACAGATACGCAGTATTTT	CASSIGRDFPPGTDTQYF
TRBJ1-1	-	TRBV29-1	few	TGCAGCGTTGAAGCCCTACAGAATGGGAACACTGAAGCTTTCTTT	CSVEALQNGNTEAFF
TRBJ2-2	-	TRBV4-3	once	TGCGCCAGCAGCCAAATACCCGGGGAGCAACTGGGACGGACCGGGGAGCTGTTTTTT	CASSQIPGEQLGRTGELFF
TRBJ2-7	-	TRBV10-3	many	TGTGCCATCAGTGGGGACAACGAGCAGTACTTC	CAISGDNEQYF
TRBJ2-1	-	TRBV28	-	TGTGCCAGCAGTGCCCCCCCGTCAGAGCAGTTCTTC	CASSAPPSEQFF
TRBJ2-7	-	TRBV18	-	TGTGCCAGCTCACCTCGGGAGCGCTCCTACGAGCAGTACTTC	CASSPRERSYEQYF
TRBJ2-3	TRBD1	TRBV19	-	TGTGCCAGTAGTATAAGGGGACAGTTAATCAATCCTACAGATACGCAGTATTTT	CASSIRGQLINPTDTQYF
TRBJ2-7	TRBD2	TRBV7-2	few	TGTGCCAGCAGCCCAGCCCGGACTAGCGGGGATACCTACGAGCAGTACTTC	CASSPARTSGDTYEQYF
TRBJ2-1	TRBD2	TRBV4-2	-	TGTGCCAGCAGCCAATCCCAAGGGGCTAGCGGGAAGCAGCAGTTCTTC	CASSQSQGASGKQQFF
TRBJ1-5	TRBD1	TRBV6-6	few	TGTGCCAGCTCTCTTACAGGGGATAGCAATCAGCCCCAGCATTTT	CASSLTGDSNQPQHF
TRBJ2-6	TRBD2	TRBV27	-	TGTGCCAGCAGTTTTGGGACTAGCGGGAGTGGGGCCAACGTCCTGACTTTC	CASSFGTSGSGANVLTF
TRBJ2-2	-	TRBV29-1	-	TGCAGCGTTGGACAGGCAGGCACCGGGGAGCTGTTTTTT	CSVGQAGTGELFF
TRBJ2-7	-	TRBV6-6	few	TGTGCCAGCAGTTGGGGACGGTTCTACGAGCAGTACTTC	CASSWGRFYEQYF
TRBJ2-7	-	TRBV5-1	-	TGCGCCAGCAGCTTGACAGGTGGGACTTACGAGCAGTACTTC	CASSLTGGTYEQYF
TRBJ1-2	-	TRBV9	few	TGTGCCAGCAGCGTAGACGCTGGTGGCTACACCTTC	CASSVDAGGYTF
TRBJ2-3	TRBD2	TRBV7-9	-	TGTGCCAGCAGCCCGCTAGCGGGGTTAAGCACAGATACGCAGTATTTT	CASSPLAGLSTDTQYF
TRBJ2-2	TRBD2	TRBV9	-	TGTGCCAGCACCCCCGGATCCGGGACTAGCATGGCCGGGGAGCTGTTTTTT	CASTPGSGTSMAGELFF
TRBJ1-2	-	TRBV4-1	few	TGCGCCAGCAGCCAAGATGGAAGGCAGGGGAGCTATGGCTACACCTTC	CASSQDGRQGSYGYTF
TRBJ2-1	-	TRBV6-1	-	TGTGCCAGCAGTGAAATCGGCGGCTCCAGCTCCTACAATGAGCAGTTCTTC	CASSEIGGSSSYNEQFF
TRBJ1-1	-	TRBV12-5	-	TGTGCTAGTGGCACACAGGGTTCTGAAGCTTTCTTT	CASGTQGSEAFF
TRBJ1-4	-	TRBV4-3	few	TGCGCCAGCAGCCAAGACGGGACAACTAATGAAAAACTGTTTTTT	CASSQDGTTNEKLFF
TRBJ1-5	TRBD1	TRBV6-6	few	TGTGCCAGTAGTGCGGACAGGGAGAATCAGCCCCAGCATTTT	CASSADRENQPQHF
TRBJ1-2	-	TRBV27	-	TGTGCCAGCAGTTCCGGACATTATGGCTACACCTTC	CASSSGHYGYTF
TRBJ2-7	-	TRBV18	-	TGTGCCAGCTCACTGGTGCAGGGGAGCCCTCACACCTACGAGCAGTACTTC	CASSLVQGSPHTYEQYF
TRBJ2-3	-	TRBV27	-	TGTGCCAGCAAGGGCCTATCAGATACGCAGTATTTT	CASKGLSDTQYF
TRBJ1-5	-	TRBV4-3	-	TGCGCCAGCAGCCAAGGACAGGCCAACAATCAGCCCCAGCATTTT	CASSQGQANNQPQHF
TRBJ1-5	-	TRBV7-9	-	TGTGCCAGCAGCCCCGAGGTGGGTCAGCCCCAGCATTTT	CASSPEVGQPQHF
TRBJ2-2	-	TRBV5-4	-	TGTGCCAGCAGCCCCGCTTCAAGCTCCGCCGGGGAGCTGTTTTTT	CASSPASSSAGELFF
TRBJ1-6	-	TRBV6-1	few	TGTGCCAGCAGAACAGACAGCCGGGGTAATTCACCCCTCCACTTT	CASRTDSRGNSPLHF
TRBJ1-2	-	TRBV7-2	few	TGTGCCAGCAGCTTAGGGAAGGGAGGGTATGGCTACACCTTC	CASSLGKGGYGYTF
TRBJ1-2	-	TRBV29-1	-	TGCAGCGTTGCTGTGGCATCTCGGTATGGCTACACCTTC	CSVAVASRYGYTF
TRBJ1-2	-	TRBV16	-	TGTGCCAGCAGCCAATCTAACAACAACTATGGCTACACCTTC	CASSQSNNNYGYTF